These 22 T cell receptor beta chains were all obtained from the same sample, sequenced in a study of shared clonotypes between healthy human individuals. Generated by immunoSEQ multiplex PCR, the TCRdb table keeps only in-frame clones and is missing some. Among hundreds of thousands of clones listed, less than 80% were seen once. The material sequenced was PBMCs. The receptors shown here come from a woman aged 40-49 years in good health. Some clones in this sample may be carry-over from other donors' samples.

The chain couples TRBV19 to TRBJ1-1; D is ambiguous. The CDR3 runs 14 residues. Trimming shortened V by 6 bases and J by 6 bases, and 17 bases separated the two germline ends. Germline CDR1 and CDR2: LNHDA and SQIVND (reference sequence). DNA of the CDR3: TGTGCCAGTAGCATAAGTAGCGGTGGGCCTGAAGCTTTCTTT. Residues: CASSISSGGPEAFF.

J is TRBJ2-7 and V is TRBV18, with D possibly matching TRBD1 (6 bases). The germline V gene encodes CDR1 KGHSH and CDR2 LQKENI. The ends were cut back, 3 bases at V and 3 bases at J, with 12 bases in the middle. This CDR3 comprises 14 residues. The CDR3: CASSPPVQGYEQYF. CDR3 DNA sequence: TGTGCCAGCTCACCCCCGGTACAGGGCTACGAGCAGTACTTC.

The genes are TRBV27 and TRBJ2-3, with D tentatively TRBD1 (6 bases). Trimming removed 6 bases at V and 6 bases at J, with 22 bases between. Germline CDR1 reads MNHEY; CDR2 reads SMNVEV (reference sequence). The CDR3 runs to 16 residues. The CDR3 bases are TGTGCCAGCAGACCAACCGGGACATGGGCATCGGATACGCAGTATTTT. Protein: CASRPTGTWASDTQYF.

Note on this clone: A far larger clone is one base from this, pointing to a likely read error. The same CDR3 is also encoded by other DNA sequences in this sample. This chain links TRBV7-9 with TRBJ2-6; D unclear. CDR1 and CDR2 (germline): SEHNR, FQNEAQ (reference sequence). The CDR3 loop spans 15 amino acids. V lost 1 base, J lost 4 bases, and 8 bases lay in between. CDR3 in DNA: TGTGCCAGCAGCTTAGTGCTCTCCGGGGCCAACGTCCTGACTTTC. This gives the protein CASSLVLSGANVLTF.

The chain uses TRBV29-1 and TRBJ2-1; D remains unclear. This CDR3 spans 14 amino acids. Trimming left V 0 bases short and J 4 bases short, with 10 bases between. Germline values: CDR1 SQVTM, CDR2 ANQGSEA. CDR3 sequence reads: CSVEDFIPYNEQFF. In nucleotides, the CDR3 is TGCAGCGTTGAAGATTTCATCCCTTACAATGAGCAGTTCTTC.

The V gene is TRBV25-1, the J gene TRBJ2-3; TRBD2 agrees at 10 bases. With V trimmed by 1 base and J by 0 bases, 1 base remained unmatched. This CDR3 is 16 amino acids long. Per germline, CDR1 MGHDK and CDR2 SYGVNS. The CDR3 here is CASSELTSGSTDTQYF. The CDR3 DNA reads as TGTGCCAGCAGTGAATTGACTAGCGGGAGCACAGATACGCAGTATTTT.

The chain recombines TRBV7-8 with TRBJ2-1; no reliable D call. The CDR3 runs to 13 residues. CDR1 and CDR2 (germline): SGHVS, FQNEAQ. Trimming pared 1 base from V and 0 bases from J, leaving 1 base between. The CDR3 loop reads CASSLGSYNEQFF. Here the CDR3 DNA reads TGTGCCAGCAGCTTAGGCTCCTACAATGAGCAGTTCTTC. The whole variable domain, filled in from reference TRBV7-8 and TRBJ2-1, reads GAGVSQSPRYKVAKRGQDVALRCDPISGHVSLFWYQQALGQGPEFLTYFQNEAQLDKSGLPSDRFFAERPEGSVSTLKIQRTQQEDSAVYLCASSLGSYNEQFFGPGTRLTVL.

The CDR3 bases are TGTGCCAGCAGAAGACAGGGGGCAGTGTACGAGCAGTACTTC. This gives the protein CASRRQGAVYEQYF. The V call is TRBV2, the J call TRBJ2-7, with TRBD1 identical over 10 bases. This CDR3 has 14 amino acids. Germline loops: CDR1 SNHLY, CDR2 FYNNEI. V shed 6 bases, J shed 4 bases, and the junction held 6 bases outside the gene matches.

This clone has only a few counts. The chain couples TRBV28 to TRBJ2-2; 15 nucleotides match TRBD2. The CDR3 consists of 21 residues. With V trimmed by 5 bases and J by 4 bases, 17 bases remained unmatched. Germline values: CDR1 MDHEN, CDR2 SYDVKM. As DNA, the CDR3 is TGTGCCAGCAGTCCCTTGTGGGGACTAGCGGGAGGCCCCGAGGGCACCGGGGAGCTGTTTTTT. It encodes CASSPLWGLAGGPEGTGELFF.

The rearrangement uses TRBV10-3 and TRBJ2-3, with D perhaps TRBD1 or TRBD2 (7 bases each). The CDR3 is 14 amino acids. From germline, CDR1 is ENHRY and CDR2 SYGVKD. Trimming removed 6 bases at V and 6 bases at J, with 16 bases between. CDR3 nucleotide sequence: TGTGCCATCAGCGTGCAGGGGGGGACGGATACGCAGTATTTT. Encoded protein: CAISVQGGTDTQYF.

V gene TRBV10-3 combines with J gene TRBJ2-7; the D gene is possibly TRBD2 (6 bases). The CDR3 has 13 amino acids. V lost 5 bases, J lost 3 bases, and 11 bases lay in between. Germline values: CDR1 ENHRY, CDR2 SYGVKD. The chain's CDR3 is CAISSSENYEQYF. As DNA, the CDR3 is TGTGCCATCAGTTCTAGCGAGAACTACGAGCAGTACTTC.

This clone was seen a few times. This chain links TRBV7-2 with TRBJ2-5; D not certain. Between the trimmed V and J ends, which lost 5 bases and 7 bases, there was a span of 11 bases. The CDR3 covers 12 residues. CDR1 and CDR2 from the germline V gene are SGHTA and FQGNSA. The CDR3 loop reads CASSINVWTQYF. The CDR3 DNA is TGTGCCAGCAGCATTAATGTTTGGACCCAGTACTTC.

The V and J genes are TRBV7-3 and TRBJ2-7; D could derive from TRBD1 or TRBD2 (5 bases each). The CDR3 contains 14 residues. Germline V gene data show CDR1 as SGHTA and CDR2 as FQGTGA. V lost 7 bases and J lost 6, with 19 bases in between. This CDR3 reads CASTPIGAWGEQYF. CDR3 in DNA: TGTGCCAGCACCCCAATCGGGGCGTGGGGCGAGCAGTACTTC.

The chain is built from TRBV5-1 and TRBJ2-1; perhaps TRBD2 as D (6 bases). Deletions cut 0 bases from V and 4 bases from J, with 20 bases between. CDR1 is SGHRS and CDR2 is YFSETQ in the germline V gene. CDR3 length: 18 amino acids. The CDR3 reads CASSLARTTPQEYNEQFF. CDR3 sequence (DNA): TGCGCCAGCAGCTTGGCGCGGACTACCCCACAGGAATACAATGAGCAGTTCTTC.

The count of this clone is one. The chain uses TRBV6-7 and TRBJ1-3; 7 bases fit TRBD1. TRBV6-7 is identified as an open reading frame with a role that is uncertain. The junction had 7 bases not matched to a gene; V was cut back by 6 bases and J by 2 bases. This CDR3 region has 15 residues. The CDR3 loop reads CASRAPGQTGNTIYF. For the CDR3, the DNA is TGTGCCAGCAGGGCACCGGGACAGACTGGAAACACCATATATTTT.

This clone appeared many times. The chain uses TRBV28 and TRBJ1-1; tentatively, D is TRBD1 (6 bases). CDR1 MDHEN and CDR2 SYDVKM come from the germline V gene. V gave up 5 bases and J gave up 5 bases, with 15 bases separating them. CDR3 length: 14 amino acids. CDR3 region: CASSRRGAGTEAFF. The CDR3 DNA follows: TGTGCCAGCAGTCGGAGGGGGGCTGGAACTGAAGCTTTCTTT.

V gene TRBV6-1 combines with J gene TRBJ1-2; D remains ambiguous. This CDR3 region has 13 residues. Germline assignment: CDR1 MNHNS and CDR2 SASEGT. Trimming took 7 bases from V and 7 from J, leaving 16 bases between them. The CDR3 nucleotides read TGTGCCAGCACCCCGGTGGAAGCGGGTGGCTACACCTTC. This codes for CASTPVEAGGYTF.

The table lists this clone with many counts. J is TRBJ2-1 and V is TRBV13; the match to TRBD2 covers 9 bases. This CDR3 region has 17 residues. Trimming cost V 3 bases and J 0 bases; bases outside gene matches: 6. The germline gives CDR1 PRHDT, CDR2 FYEKMQ (reference sequence). The CDR3 reads CASSFGTSLYSYNEQFF. The CDR3 region has the DNA TGTGCCAGCAGCTTTGGGACTAGCTTATACTCCTACAATGAGCAGTTCTTC.

This clone has only one observation. This chain uses TRBV11-2 with TRBJ2-7; TRBD1 matches at 7 bases. The CDR3 spans 15 residues. With 5 bases clipped from V and 4 bases from J, the junction kept 11 bases outside the gene matches. Germline values: CDR1 SGHAT, CDR2 FQNNGV. Written as DNA, the CDR3 is TGTGCCAGCAGCCCCAGAGGGGGCAGAGAATACGAGCAGTACTTC. Residues: CASSPRGGREYEQYF.

The chain uses TRBV28 and TRBJ1-1; D is undetermined. The V gene lost 5 bases and the J gene lost 0 bases, with 13 bases spanning the gap. Germline lookup yields CDR1 MDHEN and CDR2 SYDVKM. The CDR3 totals 15 residues. CDR3 nucleotide sequence: TGTGCCAGCAGTACCCCGGGAGCGATGAACACTGAAGCTTTCTTT. This sequence encodes CASSTPGAMNTEAFF.

The gene calls are TRBV10-3 and TRBJ2-7; 12 positions match TRBD2. Germline CDR1 and CDR2: ENHRY and SYGVKD. CDR3 size: 21 residues. V lost 4 bases, J lost 3 bases, and 22 bases stayed unmatched. CDR3 amino acids: CAISGGGVASGRDKVGYEQYF. CDR3 nucleotide sequence: TGTGCCATCAGTGGGGGGGGAGTTGCTAGCGGGAGGGACAAGGTGGGCTACGAGCAGTACTTC.

The J gene is TRBJ2-2, the V gene TRBV7-2; TRBD2 matches 14 bases. The CDR3 is made up of 17 amino acids. With 4 bases clipped from V and 4 bases from J, the junction kept 5 bases outside the gene matches. Germline V gene lookup returns CDR1 SGHTA and CDR2 FQGNSA. CDR3 sequence: CASSSGTSGSSTGELFF. The CDR3, as DNA: TGTGCCAGCAGCTCCGGGACTAGCGGGAGTAGCACCGGGGAGCTGTTTTTT. Full variable domain (rest looked up from reference TRBV7-2 and TRBJ2-2): GAGVSQSPSNKVTEKGKDVELRCDPISGHTALYWYRQSLGQGLEFLIYFQGNSAPDKSGLPSDRFSAERTGGSVSTLTIQRTQQEDSAVYLCASSSGTSGSSTGELFFGEGSRLTVL.